The 2 T cell receptor beta chains below all came from one sample that was sequenced in a study of shared clonotypes between healthy human individuals. Produced via immunoSEQ multiplex PCR; TCRdb's table is partial and in-frame only. The top ten hold almost 0.9% of the sample, which has about 1.1 million clones, about 72% seen once. Sequenced input: memory CD4+ T cells from PBMCs. Noted subset: CD45RA-negative fraction. These receptors were taken from a man aged 18-30 years in good health. Some clones in this sample may be carry-over from other donors' samples.

The chain employs TRBV5-1 and TRBJ2-1, with TRBD1 matching over 8 bases. Germline V gives CDR1 SGHRS, CDR2 YFSETQ. The CDR3 totals 15 residues. V trimming: 4 bases; J trimming: 3 bases; junction bases outside the gene matches: 6. The CDR3: CASSPGQGGYNEQFF. The CDR3 bases are TGCGCCAGCAGCCCCGGACAGGGAGGCTACAATGAGCAGTTCTTC.

The chain couples TRBV28 to TRBJ2-7, with D unresolved. Between the trimmed V and J ends, which lost 6 bases and 3 bases, there was a span of 18 bases. Germline V gene lookup returns CDR1 MDHEN and CDR2 SYDVKM. CDR3 length: 15 amino acids. This CDR3 is CASSERSSAYYEQYF. The CDR3 DNA reads as TGTGCCAGCAGCGAACGAAGCTCTGCCTACTACGAGCAGTACTTC.